This passage covers 29 T cell receptor beta chains from one sample sequenced in a study of control samples from healthy donors and cancer patients. Libraries were prepared by immunoSEQ multiplex PCR; TCRdb keeps only in-frame clonotypes and omits some of them. Of roughly 20,000 clones listed, approximately 80% are singletons. The sequencing input was PBMCs. The receptor source for this set is a man aged 55 to 69 with colorectal cancer.

This rearrangement joins TRBV9 to TRBJ1-6; 12 bases align to TRBD1. Trimming at V came to 2 bases and at J to 9 bases, leaving 9 bases not matched to a gene. Germline V gene lookup returns CDR1 SGDLS and CDR2 YYNGEE. The CDR3 contains 17 residues. CDR3 DNA sequence: TGTGCCAGCAGCGTGACCGGGACAGGGGGCGCATTTTCACCCCTCCACTTT. Translation gives CASSVTGTGGAFSPLHF.

The chain links TRBV27 to TRBJ1-5; 9 bases line up with TRBD1. CDR1 MNHEY and CDR2 SMNVEV come from the germline V gene (reference sequence). V was clipped by 5 bases and J by 5 bases; unmatched bases: 10. The CDR3 runs to 16 residues. The CDR3 reads CASSKRTGDVYQPQHF. The CDR3 nucleotides are TGTGCCAGCAGTAAGAGGACAGGGGACGTATATCAGCCCCAGCATTTT.

The V and J genes are TRBV13 and TRBJ1-5; D is undetermined. The germline gives CDR1 PRHDT, CDR2 FYEKMQ (reference sequence). This CDR3 contains 16 residues. V was clipped by 5 bases and J by 0 bases, with 14 bases between them. The CDR3 sequence is CASSEGGRFSNQPQHF. The CDR3 nucleotides are TGTGCCAGCAGCGAAGGAGGGAGGTTTAGCAATCAGCCCCAGCATTTT.

This chain connects TRBV20-1 to TRBJ1-1; D gene unclear. Germline V lookup: CDR1 DFQATT, CDR2 SNEGSKA (reference sequence). The CDR3 contains 12 residues. V shed 3 bases and J shed 1 base, with 6 bases lying between them. For the CDR3, the DNA is TGCAGTGCTAGTCCTACGAACACTGAAGCTTTCTTT. Protein: CSASPTNTEAFF.

The chain joins TRBV9 to TRBJ2-6; D is possibly TRBD1 or TRBD2 (6 bases each). The CDR3 extends over 18 amino acids. CDR1 and CDR2 from the germline V gene are SGDLS and YYNGEE. The ends were cut back, 1 base at V and 0 bases at J, with 14 bases in the middle. The CDR3 loop is CASSVYKGGSSGANVLTF. CDR3 nucleotide sequence: TGTGCCAGCAGCGTATATAAAGGGGGGAGCTCTGGGGCCAACGTCCTGACTTTC.

The chain carries TRBV7-9 and TRBJ2-1, with D possibly matching TRBD2 (6 bases). There are 16 residues in the CDR3. Deletions cut 9 bases from V and 0 bases from J, with 18 bases between. Germline CDR1 SEHNR, CDR2 FQNEAQ (reference sequence). In nucleotides, the CDR3 is TGTGCCAGAGAGACATACCGGGGGAGCTCCTACAATGAGCAGTTCTTC. Translating it yields CARETYRGSSYNEQFF.

The rearrangement uses TRBV15 and TRBJ2-3; 8 positions agree with TRBD1. The CDR3 runs to 17 residues. CDR1 is LNHNV, CDR2 YYDKDF, per germline (reference sequence). Trimming cost V 5 bases and J 1 base; bases outside gene matches: 11. The CDR3 loop reads CATSGPKPGQGTDTQYF. In DNA form, the CDR3 reads TGTGCCACCAGCGGGCCGAAACCGGGACAGGGCACAGATACGCAGTATTTT.

A word on this clone: The sample holds other DNA sequences that translate to the same CDR3. The CDR3 coding sequence is TGTGCCAGCAGTTCCAGGGGGAACACTGAAGCTTTCTTT. Protein: CASSSRGNTEAFF. The chain combines TRBV6-5 with TRBJ1-1; the D gene is possibly TRBD1 (6 bases). CDR1 is MNHEY, CDR2 SVGAGI, per germline. The CDR3 is 13 residues long. V was trimmed by 4 bases and J by 1 base, leaving 7 bases between them.

A word on this clone: Its ends do not fully match the called genes, so a read error is possible. The chain links TRBV7-9 to TRBJ1-1, with unresolved D. CDR1 and CDR2 from the germline V gene are SEHNR and FQNEAQ (reference sequence). This CDR3 is 13 amino acids long. The CDR3 DNA follows: TGTGCCAGCAGCCTAGCAGGGAACACTGAAGCTTTCTTT. Encoded protein: CASSLAGNTEAFF.

The chain combines TRBV6-1 with TRBJ1-6; D ambiguous. The germline V gene encodes CDR1 MNHNS and CDR2 SASEGT. V dropped 4 bases and J dropped 10 bases, with 20 bases sitting between them. This CDR3 comprises 16 residues. CDR3 DNA: TGTGCCAGCAGTGTAATAGGGCCGGGAGAAAGATCACCCCTCCACTTT. This gives the protein CASSVIGPGERSPLHF.

The V gene is TRBV4-1, the J gene TRBJ2-7; tentative D call: TRBD1 (5 bases). The CDR3 is 14 residues long. The V gene lost 4 bases and the J gene lost 2 bases, with 12 bases spanning the gap. Germline loops: CDR1 MGHRA, CDR2 YSYEKL. The CDR3 sequence: CASSPSDSPYEQYV. For the CDR3, the DNA is TGCGCCAGCAGCCCTAGTGACAGTCCCTACGAGCAGTACGTC.

The chain links TRBV7-9 to TRBJ2-5; the D gene is possibly TRBD2 (5 bases). The CDR3 runs to 13 residues. Germline CDR1 SEHNR, CDR2 FQNEAQ (reference sequence). The V and J ends lost 2 bases and 2 bases respectively, with 6 bases between them. Written as DNA, the CDR3 is TGTGCCAGCAGCTTACCGGGACAAGAGACCCAGTACTTC. Amino acids: CASSLPGQETQYF.

The genes are TRBV15 and TRBJ1-2; no clear D gene. V gave up 3 bases and J gave up 8 bases, with 10 bases separating them. The CDR3 runs to 12 residues. CDR1 is LNHNV, CDR2 YYDKDF, per germline (reference sequence). The CDR3 region is CATSRDAGGYTF. The CDR3 region has the DNA TGTGCCACCAGCAGGGACGCGGGGGGCTACACCTTC.

This chain joins TRBV5-5 and TRBJ2-7; D gene unclear. Between the trimmed V and J ends, which lost 2 bases and 3 bases, there was a span of 12 bases. Germline values: CDR1 SGHKS, CDR2 YYEKEE (reference sequence). The length of the CDR3 is 14 residues. CDR3 sequence: CASSFGPTFYEQYV. In nucleotides, the CDR3 is TGTGCCAGCAGCTTCGGGCCTACATTCTACGAGCAGTACGTC.

The J gene is TRBJ1-3, the V gene TRBV6-5, with D unclear. Per germline, CDR1 MNHEY and CDR2 SVGAGI. The CDR3 covers 13 residues. Trimming stripped 0 bases from V and 3 bases from J, with 3 bases between. Here the CDR3 DNA reads TGTGCCAGCAGTTACTCGCGTGGAAACACCATATATTTT. Translating it yields CASSYSRGNTIYF.

This rearrangement joins TRBV5-1 to TRBJ2-5; unclear D gene. Trimming took 0 bases from V and 5 from J, leaving 11 bases between them. The CDR3 is made up of 14 amino acids. CDR1 and CDR2 from the germline V gene are SGHRS and YFSETQ. The CDR3 DNA reads TGCGCCAGCAGCTTGGGACACACTGTGGAGACCCAGTACTTC. Translated, it gives CASSLGHTVETQYF.

The chain links TRBV7-2 to TRBJ1-2; D perhaps matches TRBD1 (6 bases). This CDR3 has 13 amino acids. Germline CDR1 is SGHTA and CDR2 is FQGNSA. V lost 5 bases and J 7 bases, leaving 14 bases between the germline ends. The DNA for the CDR3 is TGTGCCAGCAGCGAAGCAGGGGATCTTGGCTACACCTTC. This codes for CASSEAGDLGYTF.

The J gene is TRBJ1-2, the V gene TRBV5-4; D uncertain. Germline CDR1 is SGHNT and CDR2 is YYREEE (reference sequence). This CDR3 contains 14 residues. V was clipped by 6 bases and J by 9 bases, with 21 bases between them. This CDR3 is CASTINLGDLSYTF. The CDR3 region has the DNA TGTGCCAGCACTATCAATCTGGGCGATTTGAGCTACACCTTC.

This clone was detected a few times. The chain is built from TRBV12-5 and TRBJ1-4; TRBD1 matches at 7 bases. V trimming: 1 base; J trimming: 8 bases; junction bases outside the gene matches: 4. The CDR3 sequence is 14 residues long. Per the germline V gene, CDR1 is LGHNT and CDR2 is FRNRAP. The CDR3 nucleotides are TGTGCTAGTGGTTTGGGACAGGGTACCGAAAAACTGTTTTTT. Translated, it gives CASGLGQGTEKLFF. Full variable domain (remainder filled in from reference TRBV12-5 and TRBJ1-4): DARVTQTPRHKVTEMGQEVTMRCQPILGHNTVFWYRQTMMQGLELLAYFRNRAPLDDSGMPKDRFSAEMPDATLATLKIQPSEPRDSAVYFCASGLGQGTEKLFFGSGTQLSVL.

This clone showed up just a few times. The chain has TRBV6-5 and TRBJ1-1; TRBD1 matches 7 bases. The junction had 5 bases not matched to a gene; V was cut back by 6 bases and J by 1 base. There are 14 residues in the CDR3. The V gene's germline CDR1 is MNHEY and CDR2 SVGAGI. DNA for the CDR3: TGTGCCAGCAGGCCCGGGACAGAGAACACTGAAGCTTTCTTT. Its protein is CASRPGTENTEAFF.

This clone was seen a handful of times. V is TRBV12-3 or TRBV12-4 and J is TRBJ1-2; TRBD1 is a possible D gene (5 bases). CDR3 length equals 12 residues. Trimming removed 6 bases from V and 7 bases from J, with 12 bases in between. CDR3 DNA sequence: TGTGCCAGCAGCCGACAGTGGGGTGGCTACACCTTC. Translating gives CASSRQWGGYTF.

This chain joins TRBV18 and TRBJ1-2; the D gene is possibly TRBD1 (6 bases). The CDR3 runs to 13 residues. Deletions cut 4 bases from V and 6 bases from J, with 12 bases between. The germline V gene has CDR1 KGHSH and CDR2 LQKENI. The CDR3 DNA reads TGTGCCAGCTCACGGGGGCAGATCGATGGCTACACCTTC. The encoded protein is CASSRGQIDGYTF.

The chain is built from TRBV19 and TRBJ1-2, with a tentative D call TRBD1 (5 bases). The length of the CDR3 is 12 residues. Germline assignment: CDR1 LNHDA and CDR2 SQIVND (reference sequence). Trimming removed 7 bases from V and 4 bases from J, with 10 bases in between. The CDR3 bases are TGTGCCAGTACGGGGGTCGGCTATGGCTACACCTTC. It specifies CASTGVGYGYTF.

This rearrangement joins TRBV27 to TRBJ1-5; D might be TRBD1 (5 bases). The CDR3 has 15 amino acids. V shed 5 bases and J shed 3 bases, with 14 bases lying between them. Looked up from germline, CDR1 is MNHEY and CDR2 is SMNVEV (reference sequence). CDR3 in amino acids: CASSPTLGVNQPQHF. The CDR3, as DNA: TGTGCCAGCAGTCCGACCTTGGGGGTCAATCAGCCCCAGCATTTT.

The gene calls are TRBV7-2 and TRBJ1-6; TRBD1 matches at 7 bases. Germline V lookup: CDR1 SGHTA, CDR2 FQGNSA. CDR3 size: 16 residues. The ends lost 5 bases at V and 6 bases at J; junction bases unmatched: 10. The CDR3 nucleotides are TGTGCCAGCAGCCACTACCTGGGACAGACTAATTCACCCCTCCACTTT. Residues: CASSHYLGQTNSPLHF.

The rearrangement links TRBV19 to TRBJ2-2; unclear D gene. Looked up from germline, CDR1 is LNHDA and CDR2 is SQIVND (reference sequence). This CDR3 contains 13 residues. The ends were cut back, 4 bases at V and 5 bases at J, with 8 bases in the middle. This chain's CDR3 is CASSSLRTGELFF. CDR3 nucleotides: TGTGCCAGTAGTAGTCTACGGACCGGGGAGCTGTTTTTT.

V is TRBV7-6 and J is TRBJ1-4, with 7 nucleotides matching TRBD1. In germline, CDR1 is SGHVS, CDR2 FNYEAQ. V trimming: 5 bases; J trimming: 4 bases; junction bases outside the gene matches: 10. The CDR3 extends over 16 amino acids. The CDR3 nucleotides are TGTGCCAGCAGCCTGTCGTCCGGGACAGATAATGAAAAACTGTTTTTT. It encodes CASSLSSGTDNEKLFF.

The chain carries TRBV2 and TRBJ1-1, with D maybe TRBD1 (6 bases). This CDR3 contains 13 residues. Trimming took 5 bases from V and 2 from J, leaving 9 bases between them. The germline V gene has CDR1 SNHLY and CDR2 FYNNEI. The DNA of the CDR3 is TGTGCCAGCAGTCGGGGACAAAACACTGAAGCTTTCTTT. Amino acid sequence: CASSRGQNTEAFF.

This chain uses TRBV18 with TRBJ1-1; D unresolved. Deletions cut 2 bases from V and 0 bases from J, with 4 bases between. Germline CDR1 KGHSH, CDR2 LQKENI. The CDR3 covers 13 residues. Here the CDR3 reads CASSPGVNTEAFF. In DNA form, the CDR3 reads TGTGCCAGCTCACCAGGAGTGAACACTGAAGCTTTCTTT.